The 13 T cell receptor beta chains in this list originate from one sample, sequenced in a study of blood T cell repertoires in COVID-19. Here immunoSEQ multiplex PCR was the method, and the copy in TCRdb shows in-frame clones only, minus some. The table has about 160,000 clones, approximately 88% seen once; the top ten hold approximately 3%. The sample taken for sequencing was peripheral blood. Receptors originate from a man between 60 and 70 years old with acute or convalescent COVID-19.

The genes are TRBV11-2 and TRBJ1-3, with D maybe TRBD1 (5 bases). V was cut by 5 bases and J by 2 bases, with 13 bases left in between. Germline V gene lookup returns CDR1 SGHAT and CDR2 FQNNGV. The CDR3 is 15 residues long. The CDR3 DNA reads as TGTGCCAGCAGCCCGCCAGGCAGGGCTGGAAACACCATATATTTT. Protein: CASSPPGRAGNTIYF.

V gene TRBV5-1 combines with J gene TRBJ2-7; a weak D match, TRBD1 (5 bases). Per germline, CDR1 SGHRS and CDR2 YFSETQ. This CDR3 is built from 14 residues. Trimming pared 4 bases from V and 2 bases from J, leaving 13 bases between. For the CDR3, the DNA is TGCGCCAGCAGCCGCGACAGCTACACCTACGAGCAGTACTTC. Amino acids: CASSRDSYTYEQYF.

The V call is TRBV18, the J call TRBJ1-1; no definite D call. This CDR3 region has 15 residues. The V and J ends lost 2 bases and 4 bases respectively, with 14 bases between them. Germline values: CDR1 KGHSH, CDR2 LQKENI. The CDR3 nucleotides are TGTGCCAGCTCACCATCGTCAGGATTTTTCACTGAAGCTTTCTTT. It encodes CASSPSSGFFTEAFF.

The J gene is TRBJ1-5, the V gene TRBV9; 9 bases align to TRBD1. The V gene end was trimmed by 3 bases and the J gene end by 3 bases; junction bases not matched to a gene: 4. Germline V gives CDR1 SGDLS, CDR2 YYNGEE. The CDR3 has 15 amino acids. For the CDR3, the DNA is TGTGCCAGCAGCGCCGGGACAGGGTCCAATCAGCCCCAGCATTTT. Its translation: CASSAGTGSNQPQHF.

The gene calls are TRBV6-6 and TRBJ2-3; TRBD2 might be the D (7 bases). This CDR3 has 16 residues. The V gene's germline CDR1 is MNHNY and CDR2 SVGAGI (reference sequence). V was pared by 2 bases and J by 1 base, with 13 bases between. Written as DNA, the CDR3 is TGTGCCAGCAGTTACGAGGGGGGGGTGGGCACAGATACGCAGTATTTT. Its protein product is CASSYEGGVGTDTQYF.

The chain has TRBV5-5 and TRBJ2-2; 8 bases align to TRBD1. CDR1 and CDR2 from the germline V gene are SGHKS and YYEKEE (reference sequence). The V and J ends lost 5 bases and 3 bases, in that order; junction bases with no gene match: 12. The length of the CDR3 is 17 residues. CDR3 protein: CASRLRTGILDTGELFF. CDR3 nucleotides: TGTGCCAGCAGGCTCAGGACAGGGATTCTGGACACCGGGGAGCTGTTTTTT.

The V and J genes are TRBV5-1 and TRBJ1-2; tentative D call: TRBD1 (5 bases). Germline values: CDR1 SGHRS, CDR2 YFSETQ. V lost 5 bases and J lost 5, with 13 bases in between. This CDR3 region has 13 residues. CDR3 in amino acids: CASRPDSIYGYTF. The CDR3, as DNA: TGCGCCAGCAGGCCCGACAGTATTTATGGCTACACCTTC.

The chain links TRBV5-1 to TRBJ1-6; 7 bases match TRBD1. Per the germline V gene, CDR1 is SGHRS and CDR2 is YFSETQ. V lost 1 base and J lost 7; bases outside the gene matches: 5. The CDR3 extends over 15 amino acids. The CDR3 here is CASSLTGVQNSPLHF. Written as DNA, the CDR3 is TGCGCCAGCAGCTTGACAGGGGTCCAGAATTCACCCCTCCACTTT.

This clone was seen more than once but under ten times. The chain employs TRBV15 and TRBJ1-5; D is ambiguous. CDR3 length: 13 residues. Germline V gene sequence: CDR1 LNHNV, CDR2 YYDKDF (reference sequence). Trimming stripped 1 base from V and 3 bases from J, with 4 bases between. Here the CDR3 reads CATSRALNQPQHF. The CDR3 bases are TGTGCCACCAGCAGAGCCCTCAATCAGCCCCAGCATTTT.

V is TRBV7-9 and J is TRBJ1-2; 8 bases map to TRBD1. V lost 2 bases and J lost 7; bases outside the gene matches: 9. The CDR3 totals 15 residues. Per germline, CDR1 SEHNR and CDR2 FQNEAQ (reference sequence). CDR3 nucleotides: TGTGCCAGCAGCTTAATGCAGGGGGCTTTTGGTGGCTACACCTTC. It codes for CASSLMQGAFGGYTF.

V and J are TRBV19 and TRBJ1-1, with 9 bases aligning to TRBD1. J was trimmed by 6 bases and V by 5 bases; bases with no gene match: 10. CDR3 length equals 15 residues. Germline-derived CDR1 and CDR2 are LNHDA and SQIVND (reference sequence). CDR3 loop: CASSLQTGGQAEAFF. For the CDR3, the DNA is TGTGCCAGTAGTCTTCAGACAGGGGGACAGGCTGAAGCTTTCTTT.

This chain links TRBV10-3 with TRBJ2-7; 7 nucleotides align to TRBD1. After removal of 9 bases from V and 7 bases from J, the junction contained 9 bases not matched to a gene. Germline values: CDR1 ENHRY, CDR2 SYGVKD. This CDR3 is built from 12 residues. CDR3 sequence (DNA): TGTGCCATATCACAGGGGCTCGGGGAGCAGTACTTC. Protein product: CAISQGLGEQYF.

The chain joins TRBV19 to TRBJ1-2, with a possible D match to TRBD1 (6 bases). Trimming removed 10 bases from V and 2 bases from J, with 11 bases in between. The length of the CDR3 is 12 residues. Germline loops: CDR1 LNHDA, CDR2 SQIVND (reference sequence). The CDR3 region is CATNGQNYGYTF. DNA of the CDR3: TGTGCCACCAACGGACAGAACTATGGCTACACCTTC.